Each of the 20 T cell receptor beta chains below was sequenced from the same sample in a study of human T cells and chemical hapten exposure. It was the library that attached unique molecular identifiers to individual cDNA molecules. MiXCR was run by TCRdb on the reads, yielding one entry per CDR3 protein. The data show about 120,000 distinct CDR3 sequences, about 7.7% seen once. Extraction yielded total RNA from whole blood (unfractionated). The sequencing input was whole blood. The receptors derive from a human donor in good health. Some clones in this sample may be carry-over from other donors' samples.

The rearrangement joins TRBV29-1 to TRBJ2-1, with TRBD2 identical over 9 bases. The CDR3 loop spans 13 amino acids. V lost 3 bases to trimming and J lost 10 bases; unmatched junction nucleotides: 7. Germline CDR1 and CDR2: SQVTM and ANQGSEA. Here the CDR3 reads CSVEREGPLEQFF. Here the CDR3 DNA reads TGCAGCGTTGAGCGGGAGGGTCCCCTAGAGCAGTTCTTC.

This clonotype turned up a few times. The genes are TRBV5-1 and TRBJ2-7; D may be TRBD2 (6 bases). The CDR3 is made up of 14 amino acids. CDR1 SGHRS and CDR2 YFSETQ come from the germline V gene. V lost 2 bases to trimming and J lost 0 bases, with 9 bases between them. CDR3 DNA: TGCGCCAGCAGCTTTGCCGGGAGCTCCTACGAGCAGTACTTC. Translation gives CASSFAGSSYEQYF.

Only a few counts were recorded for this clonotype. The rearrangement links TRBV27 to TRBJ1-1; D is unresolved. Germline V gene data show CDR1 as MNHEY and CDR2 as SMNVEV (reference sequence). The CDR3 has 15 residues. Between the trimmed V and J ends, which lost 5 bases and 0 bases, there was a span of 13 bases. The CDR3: CASSLGVPMNTEAFF. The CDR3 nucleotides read TGTGCCAGCAGTCTTGGGGTCCCCATGAACACTGAAGCTTTCTTT.

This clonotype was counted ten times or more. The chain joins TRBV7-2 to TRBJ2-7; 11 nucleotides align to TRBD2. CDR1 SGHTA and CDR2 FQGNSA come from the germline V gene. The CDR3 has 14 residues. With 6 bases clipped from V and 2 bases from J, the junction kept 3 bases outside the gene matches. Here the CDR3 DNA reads TGTGCCAGCAGAAGGACTAGCGGGCCCTACGAGCAGTACTTC. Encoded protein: CASRRTSGPYEQYF.

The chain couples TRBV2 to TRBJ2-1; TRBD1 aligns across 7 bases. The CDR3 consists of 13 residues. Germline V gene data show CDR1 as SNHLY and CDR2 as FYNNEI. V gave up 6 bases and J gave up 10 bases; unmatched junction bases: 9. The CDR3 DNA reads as TGTGCCAGCAGCCTGACAGGGCAACGAGAGCAGTTCTTC. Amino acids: CASSLTGQREQFF.

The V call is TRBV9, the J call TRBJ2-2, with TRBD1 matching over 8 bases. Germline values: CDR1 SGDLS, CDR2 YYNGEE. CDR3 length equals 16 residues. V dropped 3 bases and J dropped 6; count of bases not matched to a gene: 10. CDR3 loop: CASSAPPQGAAGELFF. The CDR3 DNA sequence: TGTGCCAGCAGCGCCCCCCCCCAGGGGGCGGCCGGGGAGCTGTTTTTT.

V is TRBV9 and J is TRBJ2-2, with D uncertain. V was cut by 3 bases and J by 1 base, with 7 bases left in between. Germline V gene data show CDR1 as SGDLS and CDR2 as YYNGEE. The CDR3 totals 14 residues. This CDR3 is CASSGRQNTGELFF. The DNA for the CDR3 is TGTGCCAGCAGCGGACGACAGAACACCGGGGAGCTGTTTTTT.

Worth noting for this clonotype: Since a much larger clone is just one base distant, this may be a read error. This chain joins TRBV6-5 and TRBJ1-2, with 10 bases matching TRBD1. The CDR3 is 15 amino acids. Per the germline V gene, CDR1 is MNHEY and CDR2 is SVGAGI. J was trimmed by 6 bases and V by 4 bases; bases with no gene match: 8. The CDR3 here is CASSSTGGRSDGYTF. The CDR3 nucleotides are TGTGCCAGCAGTTCGACAGGGGGCAGGTCGGATGGCTACACCTTC.

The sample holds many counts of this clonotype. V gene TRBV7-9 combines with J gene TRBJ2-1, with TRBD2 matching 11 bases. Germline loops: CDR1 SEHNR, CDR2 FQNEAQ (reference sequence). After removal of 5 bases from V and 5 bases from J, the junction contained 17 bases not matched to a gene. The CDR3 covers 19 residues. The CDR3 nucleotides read TGTGCCAGCAGCCCAACCGGGACTAGCGGTCCATATTCTCACAATGAGCAGTTCTTC. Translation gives CASSPTGTSGPYSHNEQFF.

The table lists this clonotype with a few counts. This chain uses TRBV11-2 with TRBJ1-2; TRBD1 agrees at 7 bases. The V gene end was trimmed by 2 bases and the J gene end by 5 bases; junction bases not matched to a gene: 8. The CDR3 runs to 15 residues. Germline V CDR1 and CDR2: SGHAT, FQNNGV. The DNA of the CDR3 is TGTGCCAGCAGCTTATCCCCCGGGACAGAGTATGGCTACACCTTC. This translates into CASSLSPGTEYGYTF.

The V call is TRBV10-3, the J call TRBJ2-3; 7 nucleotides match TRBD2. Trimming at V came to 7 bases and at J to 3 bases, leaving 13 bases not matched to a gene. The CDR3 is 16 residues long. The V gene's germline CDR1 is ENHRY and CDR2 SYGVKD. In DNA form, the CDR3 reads TGTGCCATCACGGCCTCACTAGCGACGTTGACAGATACGCAGTATTTT. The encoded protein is CAITASLATLTDTQYF.

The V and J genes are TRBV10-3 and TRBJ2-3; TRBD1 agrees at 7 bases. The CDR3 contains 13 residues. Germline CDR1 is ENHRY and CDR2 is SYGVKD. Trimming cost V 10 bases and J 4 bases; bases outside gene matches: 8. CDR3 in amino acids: CASNTDRADTQYF. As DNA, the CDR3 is TGTGCCAGCAACACAGACAGGGCAGATACGCAGTATTTT.

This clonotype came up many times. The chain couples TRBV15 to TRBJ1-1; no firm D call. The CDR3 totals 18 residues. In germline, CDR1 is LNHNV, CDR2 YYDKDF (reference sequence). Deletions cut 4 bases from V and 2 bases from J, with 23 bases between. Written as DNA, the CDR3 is TGTGCCACCAGCAATGCCCGAGAAAGTGAGCCAGTTAACACTGAAGCTTTCTTT. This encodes CATSNARESEPVNTEAFF.

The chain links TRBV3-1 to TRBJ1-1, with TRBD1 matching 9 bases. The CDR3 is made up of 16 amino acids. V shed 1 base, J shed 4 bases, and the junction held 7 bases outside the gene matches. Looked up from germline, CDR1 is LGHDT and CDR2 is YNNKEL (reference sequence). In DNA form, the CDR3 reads TGTGCCAGCAGCCAAGGTCCGGGACAGGGCAGCACTGAAGCTTTCTTT. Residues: CASSQGPGQGSTEAFF.

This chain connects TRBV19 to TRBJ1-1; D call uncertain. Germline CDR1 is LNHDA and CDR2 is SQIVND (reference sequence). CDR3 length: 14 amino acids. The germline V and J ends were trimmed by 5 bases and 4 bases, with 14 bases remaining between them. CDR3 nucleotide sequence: TGTGCCAGTAGTCCATTTTTGTGGGGCACTGAAGCTTTCTTT. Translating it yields CASSPFLWGTEAFF.

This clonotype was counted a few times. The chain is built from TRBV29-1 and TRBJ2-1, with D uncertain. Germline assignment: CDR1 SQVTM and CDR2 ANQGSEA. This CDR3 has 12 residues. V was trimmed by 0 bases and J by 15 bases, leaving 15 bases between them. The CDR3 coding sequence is TGCAGCGTTGAAGATACTGAGGTCGGCTCGTTCTTC. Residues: CSVEDTEVGSFF.

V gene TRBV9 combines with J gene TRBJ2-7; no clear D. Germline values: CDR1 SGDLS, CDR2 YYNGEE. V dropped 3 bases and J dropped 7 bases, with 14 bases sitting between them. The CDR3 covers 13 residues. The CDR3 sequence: CASSAGLSSEQYF. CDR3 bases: TGTGCCAGCAGCGCTGGTCTTTCGAGTGAGCAGTACTTC.

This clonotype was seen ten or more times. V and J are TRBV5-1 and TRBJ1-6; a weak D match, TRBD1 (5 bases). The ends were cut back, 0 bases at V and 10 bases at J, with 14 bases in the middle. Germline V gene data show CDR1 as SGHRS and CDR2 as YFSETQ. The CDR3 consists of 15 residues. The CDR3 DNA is TGCGCCAGCAGCTTGGGGCCCTACGGGGACTCACCCCTCCACTTT. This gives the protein CASSLGPYGDSPLHF.

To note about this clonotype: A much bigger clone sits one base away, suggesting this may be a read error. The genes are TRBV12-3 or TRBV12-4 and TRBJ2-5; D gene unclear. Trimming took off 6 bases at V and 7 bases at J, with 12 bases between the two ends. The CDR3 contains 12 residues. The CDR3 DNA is TGTGCCAGCAGGGGGTTATTCGTGACCCAGTACTTC. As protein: CASRGLFVTQYF.

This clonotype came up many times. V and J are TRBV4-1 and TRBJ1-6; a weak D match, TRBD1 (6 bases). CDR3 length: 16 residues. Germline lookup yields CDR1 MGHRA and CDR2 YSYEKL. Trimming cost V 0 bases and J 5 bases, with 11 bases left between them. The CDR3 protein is CASSQEDSRNNSPLHF. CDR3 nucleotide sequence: TGCGCCAGCAGCCAAGAGGACAGCCGAAATAATTCACCCCTCCACTTT.